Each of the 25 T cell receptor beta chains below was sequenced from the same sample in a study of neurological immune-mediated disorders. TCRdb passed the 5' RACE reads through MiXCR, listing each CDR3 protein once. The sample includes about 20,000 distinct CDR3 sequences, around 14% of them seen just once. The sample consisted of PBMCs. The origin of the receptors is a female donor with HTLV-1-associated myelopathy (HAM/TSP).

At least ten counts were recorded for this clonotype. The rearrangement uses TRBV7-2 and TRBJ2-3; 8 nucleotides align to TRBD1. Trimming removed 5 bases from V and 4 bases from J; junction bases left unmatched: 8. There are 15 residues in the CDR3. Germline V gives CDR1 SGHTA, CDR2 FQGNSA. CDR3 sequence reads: CASSLAQGASDTQYF. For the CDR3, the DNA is TGTGCCAGCAGCCTCGCGCAGGGGGCTTCAGATACGCAGTATTTT.

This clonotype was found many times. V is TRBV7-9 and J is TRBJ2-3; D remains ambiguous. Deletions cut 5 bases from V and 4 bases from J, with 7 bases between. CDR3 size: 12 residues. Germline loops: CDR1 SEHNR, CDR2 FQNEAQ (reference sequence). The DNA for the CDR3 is TGTGCCAGCAGCCCGACTTCAGATACGCAGTATTTT. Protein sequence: CASSPTSDTQYF.

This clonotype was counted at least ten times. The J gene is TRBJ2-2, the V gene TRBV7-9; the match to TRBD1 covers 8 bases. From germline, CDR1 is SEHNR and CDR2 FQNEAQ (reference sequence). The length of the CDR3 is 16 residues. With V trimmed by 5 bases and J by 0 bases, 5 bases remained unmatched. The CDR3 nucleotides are TGTGCCAGCAGCCGTGACAGGGGAACGAACACCGGGGAGCTGTTTTTT. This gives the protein CASSRDRGTNTGELFF.

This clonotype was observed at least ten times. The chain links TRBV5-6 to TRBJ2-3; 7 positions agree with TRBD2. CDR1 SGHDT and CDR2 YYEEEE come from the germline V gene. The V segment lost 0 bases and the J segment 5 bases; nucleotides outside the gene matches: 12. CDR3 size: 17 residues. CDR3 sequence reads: CASSLVAGTNFRDTQYF. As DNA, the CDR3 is TGTGCCAGCAGCTTGGTGGCAGGGACTAATTTTAGAGATACGCAGTATTTT.

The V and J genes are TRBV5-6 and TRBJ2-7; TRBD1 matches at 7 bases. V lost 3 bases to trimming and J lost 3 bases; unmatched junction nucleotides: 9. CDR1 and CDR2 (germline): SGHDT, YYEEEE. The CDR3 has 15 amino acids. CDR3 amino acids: CASSSKGGEGYEQYF. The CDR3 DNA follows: TGTGCCAGCAGCTCGAAAGGGGGCGAGGGCTACGAGCAGTACTTC. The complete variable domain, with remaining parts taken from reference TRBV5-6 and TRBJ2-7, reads DAGVTQSPTHLIKTRGQQVTLRCSPKSGHDTVSWYQQALGQGPQFIFQYYEEEERQRGNFPDRFSGHQFPNYSSELNVNALLLGDSALYLCASSSKGGEGYEQYFGPGTRLTVT.

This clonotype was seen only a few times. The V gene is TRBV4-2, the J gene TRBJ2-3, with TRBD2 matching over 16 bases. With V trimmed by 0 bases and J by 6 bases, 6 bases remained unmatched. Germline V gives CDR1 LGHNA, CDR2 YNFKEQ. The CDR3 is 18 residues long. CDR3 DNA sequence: TGTGCCAGCAGCCAAGATGGGACTAGCGGGGGGGCAGGGGATACGCAGTATTTT. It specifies CASSQDGTSGGAGDTQYF.

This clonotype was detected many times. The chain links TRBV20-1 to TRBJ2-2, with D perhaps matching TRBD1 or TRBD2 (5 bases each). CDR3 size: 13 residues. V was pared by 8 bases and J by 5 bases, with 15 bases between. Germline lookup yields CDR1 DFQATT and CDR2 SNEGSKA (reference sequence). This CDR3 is CSTGDPGTGELFF. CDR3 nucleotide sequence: TGCAGTACTGGGGACCCGGGGACCGGGGAGCTGTTTTTT.

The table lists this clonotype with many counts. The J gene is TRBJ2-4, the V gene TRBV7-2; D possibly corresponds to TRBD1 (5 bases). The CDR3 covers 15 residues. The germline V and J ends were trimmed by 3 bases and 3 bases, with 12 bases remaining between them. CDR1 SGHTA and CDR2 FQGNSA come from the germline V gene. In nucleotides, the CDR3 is TGTGCCAGCAGCTTGGTCTCAGGGTTCAAAAACATTCAGTACTTC. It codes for CASSLVSGFKNIQYF.

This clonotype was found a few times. The CDR3 sequence is CASSPLLGGDEQFF. CDR3 sequence (DNA): TGTGCCAGCTCACCTCTCCTGGGGGGCGATGAGCAGTTCTTC. The chain recombines TRBV18 with TRBJ2-1; tentatively, D is TRBD1 or TRBD2 (6 bases each). The CDR3 extends over 14 amino acids. Germline CDR1 and CDR2: KGHSH and LQKENI. V shed 3 bases and J shed 8 bases, with 14 bases lying between them. Variable domain in full (rest from reference TRBV18 and TRBJ2-1): NAGVMQNPRHLVRRRGQEARLRCSPMKGHSHVYWYRQLPEEGLKFMVYLQKENIIDESGMPKERFSAEFPKEGPSILRIQQVVRGDSAAYFCASSPLLGGDEQFFGPGTRLTVL.

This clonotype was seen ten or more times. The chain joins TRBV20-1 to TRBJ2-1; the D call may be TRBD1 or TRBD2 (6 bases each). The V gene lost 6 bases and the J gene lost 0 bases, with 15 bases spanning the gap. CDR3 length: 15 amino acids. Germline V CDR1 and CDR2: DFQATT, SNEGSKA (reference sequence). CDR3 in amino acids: CSARGQKSSYNEQFF. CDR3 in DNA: TGCAGTGCCCGGGGGCAGAAGAGCTCCTACAATGAGCAGTTCTTC.

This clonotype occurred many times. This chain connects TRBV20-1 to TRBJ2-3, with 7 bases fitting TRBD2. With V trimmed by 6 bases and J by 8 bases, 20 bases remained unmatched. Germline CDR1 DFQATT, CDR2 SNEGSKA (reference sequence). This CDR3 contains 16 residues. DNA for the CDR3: TGCAGTGCGAACCAGCCAGTGGGAGGGAAGGGTGGTACGCAGTATTTT. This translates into CSANQPVGGKGGTQYF.

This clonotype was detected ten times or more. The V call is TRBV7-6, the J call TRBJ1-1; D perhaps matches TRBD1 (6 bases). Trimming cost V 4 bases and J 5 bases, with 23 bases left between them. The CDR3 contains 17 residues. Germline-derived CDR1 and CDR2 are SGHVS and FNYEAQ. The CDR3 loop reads CASSWGLGGGARTEAFF. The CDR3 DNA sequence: TGTGCCAGCAGCTGGGGCCTAGGGGGGGGGGCGAGGACTGAAGCTTTCTTT.

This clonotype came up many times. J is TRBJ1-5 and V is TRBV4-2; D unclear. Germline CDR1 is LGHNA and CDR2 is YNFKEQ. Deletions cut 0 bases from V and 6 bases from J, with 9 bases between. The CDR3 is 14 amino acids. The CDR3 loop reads CASSQDVQSQPQHF. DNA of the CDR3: TGTGCCAGCAGCCAAGATGTACAAAGTCAGCCCCAGCATTTT.

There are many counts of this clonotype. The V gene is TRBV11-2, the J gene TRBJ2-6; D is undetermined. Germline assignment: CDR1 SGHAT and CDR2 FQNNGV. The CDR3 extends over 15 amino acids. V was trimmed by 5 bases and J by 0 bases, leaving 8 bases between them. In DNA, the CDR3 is TGTGCCAGCAGCGCAATGGCCTCTGGGGCCAACGTCCTGACTTTC. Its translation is CASSAMASGANVLTF.

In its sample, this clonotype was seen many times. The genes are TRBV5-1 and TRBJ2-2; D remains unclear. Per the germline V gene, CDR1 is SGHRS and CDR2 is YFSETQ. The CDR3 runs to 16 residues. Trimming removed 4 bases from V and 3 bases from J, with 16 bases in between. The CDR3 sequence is CASSVVESSDTGELFF. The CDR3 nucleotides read TGCGCCAGCAGCGTCGTAGAGAGCTCGGACACCGGGGAGCTGTTTTTT.

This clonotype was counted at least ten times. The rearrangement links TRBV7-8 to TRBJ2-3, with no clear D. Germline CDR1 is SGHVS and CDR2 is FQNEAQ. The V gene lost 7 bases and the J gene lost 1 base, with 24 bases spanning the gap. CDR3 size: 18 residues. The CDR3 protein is CASIVPLTRRPRTDTQYF. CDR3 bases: TGTGCCAGCATAGTTCCCCTAACCCGGCGCCCGCGCACAGATACGCAGTATTTT.

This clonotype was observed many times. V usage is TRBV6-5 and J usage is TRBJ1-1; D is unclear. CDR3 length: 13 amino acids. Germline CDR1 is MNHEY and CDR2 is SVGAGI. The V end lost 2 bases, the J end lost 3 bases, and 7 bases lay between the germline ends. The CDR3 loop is CASSYGWDTEAFF. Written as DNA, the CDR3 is TGTGCCAGCAGTTACGGATGGGACACTGAAGCTTTCTTT.

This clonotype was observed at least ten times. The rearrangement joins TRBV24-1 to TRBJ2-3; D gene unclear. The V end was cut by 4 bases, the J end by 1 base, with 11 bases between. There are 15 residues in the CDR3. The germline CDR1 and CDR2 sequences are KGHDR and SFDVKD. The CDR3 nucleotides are TGTGCCACCAGTGAAAGGGCAGGAGGCACAGATACGCAGTATTTT. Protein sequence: CATSERAGGTDTQYF.

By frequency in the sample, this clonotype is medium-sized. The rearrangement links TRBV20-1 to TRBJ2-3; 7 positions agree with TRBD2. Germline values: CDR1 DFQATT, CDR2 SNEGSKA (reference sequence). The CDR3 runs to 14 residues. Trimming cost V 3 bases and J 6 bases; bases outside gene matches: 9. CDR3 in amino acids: CSARDGGSRDTQYF. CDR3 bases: TGCAGTGCTAGGGATGGCGGGAGTAGGGATACGCAGTATTTT.

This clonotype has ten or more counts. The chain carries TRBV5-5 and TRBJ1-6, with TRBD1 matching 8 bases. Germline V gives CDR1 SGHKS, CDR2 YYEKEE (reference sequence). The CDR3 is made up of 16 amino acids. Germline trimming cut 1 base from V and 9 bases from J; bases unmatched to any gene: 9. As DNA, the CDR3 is TGTGCCAGCAGCTTGTTCCCAACAGGGGGTATTTCACCCCTCCACTTT. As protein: CASSLFPTGGISPLHF.

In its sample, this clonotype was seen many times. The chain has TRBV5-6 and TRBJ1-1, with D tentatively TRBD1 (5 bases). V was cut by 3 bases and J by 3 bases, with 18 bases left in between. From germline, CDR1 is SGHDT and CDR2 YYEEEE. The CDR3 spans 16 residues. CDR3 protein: CASSWGRTRGDTEAFF. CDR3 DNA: TGTGCCAGCAGCTGGGGACGTACTCGGGGGGACACTGAAGCTTTCTTT.

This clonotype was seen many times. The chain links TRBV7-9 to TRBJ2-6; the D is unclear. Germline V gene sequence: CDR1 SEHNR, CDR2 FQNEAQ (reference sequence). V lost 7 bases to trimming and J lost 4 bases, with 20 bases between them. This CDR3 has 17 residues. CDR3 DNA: TGTGCCAGCACCATAAGAGGCCCAAAGACCGGGGCCAACGTCCTGACTTTC. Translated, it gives CASTIRGPKTGANVLTF.

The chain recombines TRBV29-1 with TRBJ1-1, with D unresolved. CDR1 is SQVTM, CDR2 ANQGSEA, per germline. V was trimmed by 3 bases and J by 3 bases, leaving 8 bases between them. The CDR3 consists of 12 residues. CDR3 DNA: TGCAGCGTTGAGGCACCCCACACTGAAGCTTTCTTT. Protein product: CSVEAPHTEAFF.

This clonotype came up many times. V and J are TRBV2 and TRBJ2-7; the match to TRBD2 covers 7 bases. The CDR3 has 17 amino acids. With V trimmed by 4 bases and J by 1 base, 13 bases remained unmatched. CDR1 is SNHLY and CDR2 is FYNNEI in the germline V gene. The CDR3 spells CASSGTAGVPLSYEQYF. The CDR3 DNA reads TGTGCCAGCAGTGGGACTGCGGGAGTGCCCCTTTCCTACGAGCAGTACTTC. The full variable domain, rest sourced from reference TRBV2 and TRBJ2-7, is EPEVTQTPSHQVTQMGQEVILRCVPISNHLYFYWYRQILGQKVEFLVSFYNNEISEKSEIFDDQFSVERPDGSNFTLKIRSTKLEDSAMYFCASSGTAGVPLSYEQYFGPGTRLTVT.

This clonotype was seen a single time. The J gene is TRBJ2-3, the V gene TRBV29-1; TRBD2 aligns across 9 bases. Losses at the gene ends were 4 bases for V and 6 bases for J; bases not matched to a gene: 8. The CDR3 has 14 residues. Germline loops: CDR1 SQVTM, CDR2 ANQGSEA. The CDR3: CSVAGVAGEDTQYF. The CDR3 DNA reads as TGCAGCGTTGCCGGTGTAGCGGGAGAGGATACGCAGTATTTT.